This T cell receptor beta chain is drawn from a study of shared clonotypes between healthy human individuals. Sequencing was performed with immunoSEQ multiplex PCR; in TCRdb, only in-frame clones are kept and a portion is missing. The profile covers roughly 640,000 clones, with around 67% appearing a single time and 1.5% to 2% taken by the ten largest. Germline lookup yields CDR1 GTSNPN and CDR2 SVGIG (reference sequence). V lost 1 base to trimming and J lost 7 bases, with 8 bases between them. The CDR3 extends over 13 amino acids. The origin of this receptor is a woman aged 30 to 39 in good health. Material: memory CD4+ T cells sorted from blood. The subset here: CD45RA-negative fraction. The chain couples TRBV30 to TRBJ1-6; a weak D match, TRBD1 (5 bases). CDR3 coding DNA: TGTGCCTGGAGTGGTCGACAGAATTCACCCCTCCACTTT. Encoded protein: CAWSGRQNSPLHF.